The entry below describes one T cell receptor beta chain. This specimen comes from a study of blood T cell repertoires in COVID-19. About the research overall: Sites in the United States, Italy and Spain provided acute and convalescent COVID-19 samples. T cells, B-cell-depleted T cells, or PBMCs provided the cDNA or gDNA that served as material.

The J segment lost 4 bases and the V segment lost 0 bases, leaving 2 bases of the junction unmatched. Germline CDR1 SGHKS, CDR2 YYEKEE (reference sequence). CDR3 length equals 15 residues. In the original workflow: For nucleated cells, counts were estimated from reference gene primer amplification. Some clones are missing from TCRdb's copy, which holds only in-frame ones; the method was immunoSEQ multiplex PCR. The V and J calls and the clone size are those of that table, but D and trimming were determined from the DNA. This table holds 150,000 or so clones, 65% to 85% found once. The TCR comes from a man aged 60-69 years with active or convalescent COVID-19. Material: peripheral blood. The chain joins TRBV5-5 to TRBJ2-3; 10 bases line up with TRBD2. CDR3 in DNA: TGTGCCAGCAGCTTGGAAGCGGGAGGGTCAGATACGCAGTATTTT. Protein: CASSLEAGGSDTQYF.